Presented here are 30 T cell receptor beta chains from one specimen sequenced in a study of blood T cell repertoires in COVID-19. Repertoires were generated with immunoSEQ multiplex PCR, while TCRdb's copy carries only in-frame clones and drops some. The table has about 210,000 clones, approximately 90% seen once; the top ten hold approximately 0.66%. Sequencing was done on a sample of peripheral blood. These receptors all come from a man aged 35-49 years with acute or convalescent COVID-19.

The chain's CDR3 is CASSYSAGADTEAFF. The CDR3 region has the DNA TGTGCCAGCAGTTACTCTGCAGGGGCGGACACTGAAGCTTTCTTT. This chain joins TRBV6-5 and TRBJ1-1; D is perhaps TRBD1 (6 bases). Trimming took 0 bases from V and 3 from J, leaving 11 bases between them. This CDR3 is built from 15 residues. Germline V gives CDR1 MNHEY, CDR2 SVGAGI.

V is TRBV18 and J is TRBJ1-2, with D possibly matching TRBD1 (6 bases). V was trimmed by 1 base and J by 6 bases, leaving 9 bases between them. The germline gives CDR1 KGHSH, CDR2 LQKENI. The CDR3 runs to 13 residues. The CDR3 DNA follows: TGTGCCAGCTCACCACGGAACAGGGATGGCTACACCTTC. Translating it yields CASSPRNRDGYTF.

This chain links TRBV7-2 with TRBJ1-5; 7 positions match TRBD1. With V trimmed by 3 bases and J by 2 bases, 10 bases remained unmatched. Germline V gene data show CDR1 as SGHTA and CDR2 as FQGNSA. The CDR3 is made up of 17 amino acids. The DNA for the CDR3 is TGTGCCAGCAGCTTTAGTATTAGGGGGCTGGGCAATCAGCCCCAGCATTTT. Its translation is CASSFSIRGLGNQPQHF.

The genes are TRBV2 and TRBJ1-6, with TRBD1 matching 7 bases. The V segment lost 6 bases and the J segment 10 bases; nucleotides outside the gene matches: 9. The CDR3 has 14 residues. Germline V gene lookup returns CDR1 SNHLY and CDR2 FYNNEI. This CDR3 reads CASSEQGNRSPLHF. The CDR3 DNA reads as TGTGCCAGCAGCGAACAGGGGAATAGATCACCCCTCCACTTT.

This chain links TRBV18 with TRBJ1-1; weak D call: TRBD1 (5 bases). V was cut by 0 bases and J by 4 bases, with 12 bases left in between. The CDR3 totals 15 residues. Germline V lookup: CDR1 KGHSH, CDR2 LQKENI. CDR3 bases: TGTGCCAGCTCACCACCAATATCGGGGGGCACTGAAGCTTTCTTT. This gives the protein CASSPPISGGTEAFF.

This clone was recorded once. This chain links TRBV15 with TRBJ1-3; D gene uncertain. The CDR3 sequence is 15 residues long. Germline V gives CDR1 LNHNV, CDR2 YYDKDF (reference sequence). Trimming shortened V by 2 bases and J by 1 base, and 9 bases separated the two germline ends. The CDR3 protein is CATSRQRSSGNTIYF. The CDR3 DNA follows: TGTGCCACCAGCAGACAGAGGTCATCTGGAAACACCATATATTTT.

In the case of this clone: Other DNA sequences in this specimen translate into the identical CDR3. This chain uses TRBV19 with TRBJ1-2; the match to TRBD1 covers 11 bases. The CDR3 runs 14 residues. CDR1 is LNHDA and CDR2 is SQIVND in the germline V gene (reference sequence). With V trimmed by 3 bases and J by 8 bases, 5 bases remained unmatched. The CDR3 DNA reads as TGTGCCAGTAGTATCGGACAGGGGGCGGGAGGCTACACCTTC. Its translation: CASSIGQGAGGYTF. Combining the CDR3 with reference TRBV19 and TRBJ1-2 gives the whole variable domain DGGITQSPKYLFRKEGQNVTLSCEQNLNHDAMYWYRQDPGQGLRLIYYSQIVNDFQKGDIAEGYSVSREKKESFPLTVTSAQKNPTAFYLCASSIGQGAGGYTFGSGTRLTVV.

The gene calls are TRBV30 and TRBJ2-7; 10 bases agree with TRBD2. Germline V CDR1 and CDR2: GTSNPN, SVGIG (reference sequence). The J segment lost 6 bases and the V segment lost 5 bases, leaving 4 bases of the junction unmatched. The CDR3 runs to 12 residues. The CDR3 sequence is CAWRAGGGEQYF. For the CDR3, the DNA is TGTGCCTGGCGAGCGGGAGGGGGCGAGCAGTACTTC.

This clone is a singleton in its sample. J is TRBJ2-7 and V is TRBV29-1; TRBD2 agrees at 11 bases. This CDR3 is 13 amino acids long. Per germline, CDR1 SQVTM and CDR2 ANQGSEA. With 7 bases clipped from V and 7 bases from J, the junction kept 9 bases outside the gene matches. CDR3 in DNA: TGCAGCGCTAAACTAGCGGGAGAGTGGGAGCAGTACTTC. Amino acids: CSAKLAGEWEQYF.

The chain uses TRBV5-1 and TRBJ2-3; the match to TRBD2 covers 7 bases. Germline trimming cut 2 bases from V and 5 bases from J; bases unmatched to any gene: 5. CDR1 is SGHRS and CDR2 is YFSETQ in the germline V gene. This CDR3 is built from 14 residues. CDR3 sequence (DNA): TGCGCCAGCAGCTTAAACAGCGGGATAGATACGCAGTATTTT. It codes for CASSLNSGIDTQYF.

The chain recombines TRBV5-1 with TRBJ2-1, with 7 positions matching TRBD2. The CDR3 runs 16 residues. The J segment lost 4 bases and the V segment lost 1 base, leaving 8 bases of the junction unmatched. The germline V gene encodes CDR1 SGHRS and CDR2 YFSETQ. CDR3 sequence reads: CASSLTGTTFYNEQFF. CDR3 bases: TGCGCCAGCAGCTTGACCGGGACTACCTTTTACAATGAGCAGTTCTTC.

The chain couples TRBV18 to TRBJ2-1; TRBD2 matches 10 bases. CDR1 is KGHSH and CDR2 is LQKENI in the germline V gene. The CDR3 is 17 amino acids. The J segment lost 4 bases and the V segment lost 3 bases, leaving 9 bases of the junction unmatched. The CDR3 DNA follows: TGTGCCAGCTCACCTAACACGGGGACTAGCGCTTACAATGAGCAGTTCTTC. Its translation is CASSPNTGTSAYNEQFF. Drawing the rest from reference TRBV18 and TRBJ2-1, the complete variable domain is NAGVMQNPRHLVRRRGQEARLRCSPMKGHSHVYWYRQLPEEGLKFMVYLQKENIIDESGMPKERFSAEFPKEGPSILRIQQVVRGDSAAYFCASSPNTGTSAYNEQFFGPGTRLTVL.

The V call is TRBV18, the J call TRBJ1-2; TRBD1 matches 8 bases. J was trimmed by 0 bases and V by 3 bases; bases with no gene match: 9. The CDR3 spans 17 residues. Germline assignment: CDR1 KGHSH and CDR2 LQKENI. CDR3 in amino acids: CASSPTTGEIANYGYTF. CDR3 bases: TGTGCCAGCTCACCGACGACAGGGGAAATAGCTAACTATGGCTACACCTTC. Filled out from reference TRBV18 and TRBJ1-2, the complete variable domain reads NAGVMQNPRHLVRRRGQEARLRCSPMKGHSHVYWYRQLPEEGLKFMVYLQKENIIDESGMPKERFSAEFPKEGPSILRIQQVVRGDSAAYFCASSPTTGEIANYGYTFGSGTRLTVV.

V and J are TRBV28 and TRBJ1-1, with a possible D match to TRBD1 (6 bases). CDR1 and CDR2 from the germline V gene are MDHEN and SYDVKM. This CDR3 contains 16 residues. V was shortened by 4 bases and J by 2 bases, with 17 bases between the two germline ends. The DNA of the CDR3 is TGTGCCAGCAGTTCAGCCGGGCAGGGGCCCAACACTGAAGCTTTCTTT. Translation: CASSSAGQGPNTEAFF.

This chain joins TRBV7-2 and TRBJ2-7; 7 bases are shared with TRBD2. The CDR3 consists of 12 residues. The germline V gene encodes CDR1 SGHTA and CDR2 FQGNSA. V lost 5 bases and J lost 11; bases outside the gene matches: 9. CDR3 in amino acids: CASSNLGLVEYF. DNA for the CDR3: TGTGCCAGCAGCAACCTTGGACTAGTGGAGTACTTC. The variable domain in full, with the rest retrieved from reference TRBV7-2 and TRBJ2-7, is GAGVSQSPSNKVTEKGKDVELRCDPISGHTALYWYRQSLGQGLEFLIYFQGNSAPDKSGLPSDRFSAERTGGSVSTLTIQRTQQEDSAVYLCASSNLGLVEYFGPGTRLTVT.

The gene calls are TRBV11-2 and TRBJ2-7, with 7 nucleotides matching TRBD1. The CDR3 extends over 14 amino acids. Germline CDR1 and CDR2: SGHAT and FQNNGV. V was pared by 5 bases and J by 4 bases, with 8 bases of the junction left unmatched. In DNA, the CDR3 is TGTGCCAGCAGCAAGAGACAGGGCGAGTACGAGCAGTACTTC. It is translated as CASSKRQGEYEQYF.

V and J are TRBV19 and TRBJ2-7; D is perhaps TRBD1 (5 bases). Per the germline V gene, CDR1 is LNHDA and CDR2 is SQIVND (reference sequence). This CDR3 is 15 amino acids long. Trimming shortened V by 5 bases and J by 3 bases, and 17 bases separated the two germline ends. The CDR3 protein is CASSFDRLGLYEQYF. CDR3 in DNA: TGTGCCAGTAGTTTTGACCGCCTGGGGCTCTACGAGCAGTACTTC.

The V call is TRBV30, the J call TRBJ1-6; tentatively, D is TRBD1 (5 bases). V shed 3 bases and J shed 7 bases, with 16 bases lying between them. Looked up from germline, CDR1 is GTSNPN and CDR2 is SVGIG (reference sequence). This CDR3 is built from 15 residues. CDR3 sequence: CAWSVGVKGNSPLHF. The CDR3 DNA reads as TGTGCCTGGAGCGTAGGGGTAAAGGGGAATTCACCCCTCCACTTT.

This chain joins TRBV5-5 and TRBJ2-2; TRBD2 matches at 12 bases. The CDR3 contains 18 residues. V was pared by 0 bases and J by 4 bases, with 7 bases of the junction left unmatched. Germline V gives CDR1 SGHKS, CDR2 YYEKEE (reference sequence). The CDR3 DNA is TGTGCCAGCAGCTTGGGACTAGCGGGAGAAGGCCCCACCGGGGAGCTGTTTTTT. It specifies CASSLGLAGEGPTGELFF. Based on the CDR3 plus reference TRBV5-5 and TRBJ2-2, the full variable domain is DAGVTQSPTHLIKTRGQQVTLRCSPISGHKSVSWYQQVLGQGPQFIFQYYEKEERGRGNFPDRFSARQFPNYSSELNVNALLLGDSALYLCASSLGLAGEGPTGELFFGEGSRLTVL.

V and J are TRBV4-3 and TRBJ2-2; 11 bases align to TRBD2. The CDR3 is 17 amino acids. Unmatched junction bases numbered 4, after V lost 1 base and J lost 3 bases. Germline V gives CDR1 LGHNA, CDR2 YSLEER. The CDR3 DNA reads as TGCGCCAGCAGCCAAGGGCTAGCGGGAGGCTACACCGGGGAGCTGTTTTTT. Amino acids: CASSQGLAGGYTGELFF.

The chain couples TRBV3-1 (or the pseudogene TRBV3-2) to TRBJ2-2, with 8 nucleotides matching TRBD1. The ends lost 2 bases at V and 7 bases at J; junction bases unmatched: 6. Looked up from germline, CDR1 is LGHDT and CDR2 is YNNKEL (reference sequence). The CDR3 covers 15 residues. The CDR3 nucleotides read TGTGCCAGCAGCCAACAACAGGGGGTTGGCGGGGAGCTGTTTTTT. It is translated as CASSQQQGVGGELFF.

The V call is TRBV6-5, the J call TRBJ1-6; no clear D. Per the germline V gene, CDR1 is MNHEY and CDR2 is SVGAGI. The length of the CDR3 is 15 residues. Trimming cost V 0 bases and J 14 bases, with 17 bases left between them. CDR3: CASSYSRVVSAALHF. In DNA form, the CDR3 reads TGTGCCAGCAGTTACTCGCGCGTCGTCTCGGCGGCCCTCCACTTT.

The V call is TRBV3-1 (or the pseudogene TRBV3-2), the J call TRBJ2-1; D may be TRBD1 (5 bases). The CDR3 sequence is 15 residues long. Per the germline V gene, CDR1 is LGHDT and CDR2 is YNNKEL (reference sequence). Trimming left V 1 base short and J 8 bases short, with 15 bases between. The CDR3 protein is CASSQGPSRADEQFF. The CDR3 DNA reads TGTGCCAGCAGCCAAGGCCCAAGCAGGGCCGATGAGCAGTTCTTC.

CDR3 sequence: CASSLVQLSSYEQYF. The DNA for the CDR3 is TGTGCCAGCAGCTTAGTACAGCTAAGCTCCTACGAGCAGTACTTC. The chain joins TRBV7-9 to TRBJ2-7, with D uncertain. Germline V gene sequence: CDR1 SEHNR, CDR2 FQNEAQ (reference sequence). The CDR3 spans 15 residues. V lost 1 base and J lost 0, with 10 bases in between.

The chain couples TRBV7-9 to TRBJ2-7; 9 positions agree with TRBD2. Germline trimming cut 5 bases from V and 2 bases from J; bases unmatched to any gene: 7. Germline loops: CDR1 SEHNR, CDR2 FQNEAQ (reference sequence). The CDR3 loop spans 15 amino acids. The CDR3 here is CASSILAGTPYEQYF. The CDR3 region has the DNA TGTGCCAGCAGCATCCTAGCGGGGACCCCCTACGAGCAGTACTTC.

V usage is TRBV9 and J usage is TRBJ1-5; D unresolved. V lost 0 bases and J lost 4, with 11 bases in between. Looked up from germline, CDR1 is SGDLS and CDR2 is YYNGEE. The length of the CDR3 is 15 residues. Here the CDR3 reads CASSVASRLNQPQHF. CDR3 DNA: TGTGCCAGCAGCGTAGCAAGCAGACTTAATCAGCCCCAGCATTTT.

V usage is TRBV5-1 and J usage is TRBJ2-1; 16 nucleotides line up with TRBD2. J was trimmed by 4 bases and V by 4 bases; bases with no gene match: 8. The CDR3 runs to 18 residues. CDR1 is SGHRS and CDR2 is YFSETQ in the germline V gene. This CDR3 is CASSMGLAGGTAYNEQFF. CDR3 nucleotides: TGCGCCAGCAGCATGGGACTAGCGGGAGGGACAGCATACAATGAGCAGTTCTTC.

This chain uses TRBV11-3 with TRBJ2-2, with 7 bases that match TRBD1. CDR1 is SGHNT, CDR2 YENEEA, per germline. This CDR3 is 17 amino acids long. J gave up 2 bases and V 0 bases, and 6 bases lay outside the gene matches. CDR3 loop: CASSLERRDSNTGELFF. The CDR3 DNA reads as TGTGCCAGCAGCTTAGAACGCCGGGACAGCAACACCGGGGAGCTGTTTTTT.

J is TRBJ2-7 and V is TRBV4-1, with D perhaps TRBD2 (6 bases). Trimming cost V 0 bases and J 2 bases, with 11 bases left between them. Germline V gives CDR1 MGHRA, CDR2 YSYEKL. The CDR3 loop spans 15 amino acids. Here the CDR3 reads CASSQERGLTYEQYF. CDR3 bases: TGCGCCAGCAGCCAAGAGAGGGGACTCACCTACGAGCAGTACTTC.

CDR3 bases: TGTGCCAGCAGTTACTCGGCTAGCGGGGGAGATACGCAGTATTTT. It specifies CASSYSASGGDTQYF. The gene calls are TRBV6-5 and TRBJ2-3, with 10 bases fitting TRBD2. Germline-derived CDR1 and CDR2 are MNHEY and SVGAGI. Trimming took 0 bases from V and 5 from J; bases not matched to a gene: 2. The CDR3 runs 15 residues.